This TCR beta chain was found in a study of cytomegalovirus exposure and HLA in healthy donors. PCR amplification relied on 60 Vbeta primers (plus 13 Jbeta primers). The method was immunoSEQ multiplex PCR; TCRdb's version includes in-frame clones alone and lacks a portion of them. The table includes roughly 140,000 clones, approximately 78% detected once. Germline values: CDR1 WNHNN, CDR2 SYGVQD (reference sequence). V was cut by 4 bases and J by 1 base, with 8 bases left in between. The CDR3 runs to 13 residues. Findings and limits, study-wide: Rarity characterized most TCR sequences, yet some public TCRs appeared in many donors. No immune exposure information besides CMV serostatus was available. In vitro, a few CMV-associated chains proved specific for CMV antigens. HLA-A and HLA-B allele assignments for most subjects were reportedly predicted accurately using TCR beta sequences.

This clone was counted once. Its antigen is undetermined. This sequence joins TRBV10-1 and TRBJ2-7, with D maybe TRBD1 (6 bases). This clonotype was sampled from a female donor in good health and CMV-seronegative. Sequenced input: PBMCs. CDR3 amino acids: CASSAQGSYEQYF. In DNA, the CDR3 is TGCGCCAGCAGTGCACAGGGTTCCTACGAGCAGTACTTC.